This TCR beta chain was captured by sequencing in a study of T cells after somatic rescue of genetic block. Libraries were prepared by immunoSEQ multiplex PCR; TCRdb keeps only in-frame clonotypes and omits some of them. The data show 88,000 or so clones, 85% to 90% seen once. The CDR3 length is 15 residues. J lost 1 base, V lost 3 bases, and 4 bases had no gene match. Germline assignment: CDR1 SGHDT and CDR2 YYEEEE. The J gene is TRBJ1-1, the V gene TRBV5-6, with 9 bases matching TRBD1. Sequencing input: peripheral blood mononuclear cells (PBMCs). The TCR comes from a woman aged 18-30 years. CDR3 protein: CASSYLGQGNTEAFF. The DNA of the CDR3 is TGTGCCAGCAGCTACCTGGGACAGGGGAACACTGAAGCTTTCTTT. The whole variable domain, remainder taken from reference TRBV5-6 and TRBJ1-1, is DAGVTQSPTHLIKTRGQQVTLRCSPKSGHDTVSWYQQALGQGPQFIFQYYEEEERQRGNFPDRFSGHQFPNYSSELNVNALLLGDSALYLCASSYLGQGNTEAFFGQGTRLTVV.